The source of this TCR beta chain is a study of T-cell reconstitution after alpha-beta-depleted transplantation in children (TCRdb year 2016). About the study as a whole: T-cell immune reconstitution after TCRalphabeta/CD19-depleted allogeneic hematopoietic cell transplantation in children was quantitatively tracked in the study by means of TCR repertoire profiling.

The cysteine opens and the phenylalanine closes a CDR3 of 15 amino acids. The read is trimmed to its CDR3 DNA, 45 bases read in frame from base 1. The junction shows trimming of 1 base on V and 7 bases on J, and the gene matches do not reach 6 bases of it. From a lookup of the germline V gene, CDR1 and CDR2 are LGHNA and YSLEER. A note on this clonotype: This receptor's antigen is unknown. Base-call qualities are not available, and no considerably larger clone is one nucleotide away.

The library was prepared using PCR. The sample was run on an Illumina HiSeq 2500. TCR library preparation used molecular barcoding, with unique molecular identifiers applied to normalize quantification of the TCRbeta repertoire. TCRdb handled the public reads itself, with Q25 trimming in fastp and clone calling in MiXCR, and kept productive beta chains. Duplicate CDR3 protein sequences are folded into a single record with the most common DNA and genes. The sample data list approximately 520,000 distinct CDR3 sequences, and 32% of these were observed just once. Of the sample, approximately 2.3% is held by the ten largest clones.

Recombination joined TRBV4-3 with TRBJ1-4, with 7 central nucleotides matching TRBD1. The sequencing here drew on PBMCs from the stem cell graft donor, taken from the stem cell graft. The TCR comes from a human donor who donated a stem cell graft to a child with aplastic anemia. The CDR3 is CASSQGQGTSEKLFF. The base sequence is TGCGCCAGCAGCCAAGGACAGGGCACTTCTGAAAAACTGTTTTTT.